These 16 T cell receptor beta chains were sequenced from one sample in a study of human T cells and chemical hapten exposure (dated by TCRdb to the early 2020s). The library relied on RACE. Sequencing took place on a NextSeq 500. TCRdb itself trimmed the public reads at Q25 with fastp, ran MiXCR and retained productive beta chains. Each entry merges the rows of one CDR3 protein and shows their most common DNA and genes. The sample data list fewer than 50,000 distinct CDR3 sequences, and more than 8% of these were observed just once. Together, the top ten hold around 28% of the sample. Per the publication, the time point label means: patch test 3, about 24 weeks after DPC sensitization. The treatment or condition label of this sample denotes: therapeutic diphenylcyclopropenone sensitization with weekly scalp DPC. Total RNA was extracted from unfractionated whole blood collected in Tempus Blood RNA tubes.

This specimen was whole blood, taken in connection with sensitization to the hapten diphenylcyclopropenone (DPC). Every receptor here comes from a man over 45 with alopecia areata. Some clones in this sample may be carry-over from other donors' samples.

In this sample, this clonotype turned up many times. This chain uses TRBV4-1 with TRBJ2-7; no clear D. Germline V lookup: CDR1 MGHRA, CDR2 YSYEKL. The CDR3 is made up of 13 amino acids. V lost 2 bases to trimming and J lost 7 bases, with 12 bases between them. The CDR3 region is CASSQQRGTEQYF. The CDR3 coding sequence is TGCGCCAGCAGCCAACAGCGAGGCACGGAGCAGTACTTC.

This clonotype was seen repeatedly, ten times or more. The J gene is TRBJ1-5, the V gene TRBV19, with D possibly TRBD1 on 5 matching bases. The CDR3 sequence is 15 residues long. Germline-derived CDR1 and CDR2 are LNHDA and SQIVND (reference sequence). V dropped 3 bases and J dropped 4 bases, with 13 bases sitting between them. The CDR3 is CASSIFRQGNQPQHF. CDR3 bases: TGTGCCAGTAGTATTTTTCGGCAGGGTAATCAGCCCCAGCATTTT.

This sequence joins TRBV5-1 and TRBJ2-1, with 8 bases identical to TRBD1. With 5 bases clipped from V and 5 bases from J, the junction kept 6 bases outside the gene matches. CDR3 size: 14 residues. Per germline, CDR1 SGHRS and CDR2 YFSETQ. The CDR3 protein is CASRKSRGHNEQFF. The CDR3 nucleotides are TGCGCCAGCAGAAAAAGCAGGGGGCACAATGAGCAGTTCTTC.

The chain has TRBV29-1 and TRBJ1-2; TRBD1 is a possible D gene (5 bases). Germline V gene lookup returns CDR1 SQVTM and CDR2 ANQGSEA. The V end lost 6 bases, the J end lost 6 bases, and 11 bases lay between the germline ends. The CDR3 is made up of 11 amino acids. CDR3 coding DNA: TGCAGCGTAGGGACGGCGAATGGCTACACCTTC. Amino acids: CSVGTANGYTF. Looking up the rest from reference TRBV29-1 and TRBJ1-2 gives the full variable domain: SAVISQKPSRDICQRGTSLTIQCQVDSQVTMMFWYRQQPGQSLTLIATANQGSEATYESGFVIDKFPISRPNLTFSTLTVSNMSPEDSSIYLCSVGTANGYTFGSGTRLTVV.

The gene calls are TRBV7-9 and TRBJ2-7; 9 nucleotides match TRBD1. This CDR3 has 13 amino acids. Per germline, CDR1 SEHNR and CDR2 FQNEAQ (reference sequence). Losses at the gene ends were 10 bases for V and 5 bases for J; bases not matched to a gene: 9. The CDR3 spells CATPGQGIHEQYF. As DNA, the CDR3 is TGTGCCACCCCGGGACAGGGAATACACGAGCAGTACTTC.

The table lists this clonotype with many counts. The rearrangement uses TRBV10-2 and TRBJ2-7, with 15 bases aligning to TRBD2. From germline, CDR1 is WSHSY and CDR2 SAAADI. The CDR3 runs to 17 residues. Losses at the gene ends were 7 bases for V and 7 bases for J; bases not matched to a gene: 14. For the CDR3, the DNA is TGCGCCAGCATCGAGACAGGCGGACTAGCGGGAGGGGAAGAGCAGTACTTC. Its protein is CASIETGGLAGGEEQYF.

V usage is TRBV7-6 and J usage is TRBJ2-2, with 7 bases fitting TRBD2. V lost 5 bases, J lost 2 bases, and 11 bases stayed unmatched. The CDR3 runs 17 residues. Germline CDR1 and CDR2: SGHVS and FNYEAQ. CDR3 region: CASSPPTSEVNTGELFF. CDR3 coding DNA: TGTGCCAGCAGCCCGCCAACTAGCGAAGTCAACACCGGGGAGCTGTTTTTT.

This clonotype came up a few times. The chain is built from TRBV5-1 and TRBJ2-2, with D possibly matching TRBD1 (5 bases). The CDR3 loop spans 14 amino acids. Germline lookup yields CDR1 SGHRS and CDR2 YFSETQ. Trimming stripped 6 bases from V and 1 base from J, with 10 bases between. The CDR3 region has the DNA TGCGCCAGCACTTCTACAGGGAACACCGGGGAGCTGTTTTTT. Its protein is CASTSTGNTGELFF.

This clonotype occurred many times. V gene TRBV5-1 combines with J gene TRBJ1-1, with D possibly matching TRBD1 (5 bases). Germline CDR1 SGHRS, CDR2 YFSETQ. V lost 0 bases to trimming and J lost 1 base, with 13 bases between them. This CDR3 comprises 16 residues. The CDR3 DNA follows: TGCGCCAGCAGCTTGGCAGGGCCGGGGACGAACACTGAAGCTTTCTTT. It translates to CASSLAGPGTNTEAFF. Variable domain in full (rest from reference TRBV5-1 and TRBJ1-1): KAGVTQTPRYLIKTRGQQVTLSCSPISGHRSVSWYQQTPGQGLQFLFEYFSETQRNKGNFPGRFSGRQFSNSRSEMNVSTLELGDSALYLCASSLAGPGTNTEAFFGQGTRLTVV.

This clonotype was picked up many times. The rearrangement uses TRBV4-1 and TRBJ2-4; D gene unclear. From germline, CDR1 is MGHRA and CDR2 YSYEKL. V was clipped by 0 bases and J by 0 bases, with 9 bases between them. CDR3 length: 16 amino acids. The DNA of the CDR3 is TGCGCCAGCAGCCAAGATACCACGACAGCCAAAAACATTCAGTACTTC. Translated: CASSQDTTTAKNIQYF.

A few counts support this clonotype. The chain couples TRBV13 to TRBJ2-7; D unclear. Germline V gene sequence: CDR1 PRHDT, CDR2 FYEKMQ (reference sequence). The CDR3 extends over 12 amino acids. V was clipped by 1 base and J by 6 bases, with 7 bases between them. The CDR3 sequence is CASSLAGPEQYF. In DNA, the CDR3 is TGTGCCAGCAGCTTAGCAGGACCCGAGCAGTACTTC.

The table lists this clonotype with many counts. The V gene is TRBV20-1, the J gene TRBJ2-7; D might be TRBD1 or TRBD2, each matching 5 bases. Germline loops: CDR1 DFQATT, CDR2 SNEGSKA (reference sequence). The CDR3 contains 15 residues. The V gene lost 0 bases and the J gene lost 5 bases, with 17 bases spanning the gap. The CDR3 is CSARDPGTVRNEQYF. The CDR3, as DNA: TGCAGTGCTAGAGATCCCGGGACGGTCCGCAACGAGCAGTACTTC.

This clonotype was counted ten times or more. The V gene is TRBV20-1, the J gene TRBJ2-7; D is perhaps TRBD2 (5 bases). Deletions cut 3 bases from V and 5 bases from J, with 8 bases between. CDR1 and CDR2 from the germline V gene are DFQATT and SNEGSKA (reference sequence). The CDR3 runs 11 residues. The CDR3, as DNA: TGCAGTGCTAGTCGGGAACACGAGCAGTACTTC. Amino acids: CSASREHEQYF.

This clonotype was counted only a few times. The chain couples TRBV7-2 to TRBJ2-7; D not certain. The CDR3 length is 14 residues. Trimming cost V 5 bases and J 4 bases, with 15 bases left between them. Per germline, CDR1 SGHTA and CDR2 FQGNSA. CDR3 residues: CASSPAAGGYEQYF. CDR3 DNA sequence: TGTGCCAGCAGCCCCGCGGCAGGTGGGTACGAGCAGTACTTC. Full variable domain (missing parts from reference TRBV7-2 and TRBJ2-7): GAGVSQSPSNKVTEKGKDVELRCDPISGHTALYWYRQSLGQGLEFLIYFQGNSAPDKSGLPSDRFSAERTGGSVSTLTIQRTQQEDSAVYLCASSPAAGGYEQYFGPGTRLTVT.

The rearrangement joins TRBV5-8 to TRBJ2-1, with 12 nucleotides matching TRBD2. The CDR3 loop spans 15 amino acids. In germline, CDR1 is SGHTS, CDR2 YDEGEE. J gave up 7 bases and V 2 bases, and 4 bases lay outside the gene matches. The CDR3 is CASSLGLAGKNEQFF. CDR3 in DNA: TGTGCCAGCAGCTTAGGACTAGCGGGAAAAAATGAGCAGTTCTTC.

This clonotype was counted ten times or more. An end of the junction does not agree with germline; a read error may underlie this. The chain joins TRBV4-2 to TRBJ2-1; D remains unclear. CDR3 length equals 17 residues. CDR1 and CDR2 (germline): LGHNA, YNFKEQ. Here the CDR3 DNA reads TGTGCCAGCAGCAAAGACCAGACCCCCACTTCCCACAATGAGCAGTTCTTC. It specifies CASSKDQTPTSHNEQFF.